This entry is about one TCR beta chain. At least ten counts were recorded for this clonotype. What this receptor recognizes is not known. No quality values exist for individual bases; no much larger clone is one base distant. The record originates from a study of glioma-infiltrating T cells (TCRdb year 2016). Notes on the research overall: Sequencing of TCR alpha- and beta-chain repertoires was performed on glioma tissue, on non-neoplastic brain tissue, and on matched peripheral blood mononuclear cells. To measure divergence between tissue and blood T-cell populations, each tissue-infiltrating repertoire was compared with the peripheral blood repertoire of the same patient. The paired cohort was made up of three low-grade glioma patients, about 8 primary glioblastoma patients and three non-glioma patients who contributed non-neoplastic brain tissue.

The iRepertoire nested amplicon-rescue multiplex PCR (arm-PCR) platform was used to amplify TCR alpha and beta CDR3 regions from RNA. One-step reverse transcription and amplification used roughly 95-400 ng of tissue mRNA or PBMC total RNA as input. After bead purification, a secondary multiplex PCR added Illumina adapters, and libraries were gel-purified between 200 and 400 bp. Demultiplexing relied on internal 6-nucleotide barcodes carried by the libraries. Sequencing of the libraries was done on an Illumina MiSeq using 2x220 or 2x250 nucleotide paired-end reads. From the authors' description of their analysis: Paired reads were merged with FLASH 1.2.11 and aligned to the GRCh37 human genome with BWA-MEM before extracting TRA and TRB reads. An IMGT-derived reference of cassette sequences and CDR3 motifs, with pseudogenes included, was used for V and J assignment. Reads were translated in three frames, and productive CDR3s were defined as those with a C...FGXG motif and no stop codons. Unique combinations of V-J cassette pair and CDR3 amino acid sequence were defined as clonotypes. Hamming distance filtering was applied to reads, with thresholds set by the sequence error rate of each sample in mapped regions. Through fastp at Q25 and MiXCR, TCRdb rebuilt clones from the public reads, retaining in-frame beta chains. Each CDR3 protein appears once, grouped with its most common genes and DNA. The V and J calls here are based on TCRdb, not the publication. This sample is represented by around 100,000 distinct CDR3 sequences; around 31% of them were singletons. Around 40% of the sample is taken by the ten largest.

From its cysteine to its phenylalanine, the CDR3 spans 14 amino acids. CDR3 DNA only is kept here, 42 bases in frame from base 1. Per the germline V gene, LGHNT is the CDR1 and FRNRAP is the CDR2. V ends up 5 bases short and J 5 bases short, with an unmatched junction base count of 6. Findings and caveats that apply to the study as a whole: Very few CDR3 sequences were found to be shared between tissue and blood, and this scarcity was attributed to high CDR3 diversity and limited sampling. Group comparisons rested on small numbers: three non-neoplastic, three low-grade glioma and several glioblastoma patients. VJ-independent divergence between tissue and blood was found to be below expectation in non-neoplastic patients but above expectation in all gliomas, particularly low-grade gliomas.

This TCR came from a human donor with low-grade glioma or glioblastoma, undergoing nonglioma brain surgery, or in good health (not recorded which). The rearranged segments are TRBV12-5 and TRBJ2-5; 9 central nucleotides agree with TRBD1. The sequencing sample was made of glioma tissue, nonneoplastic brain tissue, or PBMCs (not recorded which). The CDR3 region has the sequence CASGPGTGFETQYF. The sequenced DNA is TGTGCTAGTGGTCCAGGGACAGGGTTCGAGACCCAGTACTTC.